This is a list of T cell receptor beta chains from one sample in a study of T cells in Graves' hyperthyroidism and ophthalmopathy. A single record per CDR3 protein comes from TCRdb applying MiXCR to the multiplex PCR reads. The sample gives hundreds of thousands of distinct CDR3 sequences, about 14% of which show up once; roughly 10% is in the top ten. Sequenced: blood. These receptors originate from a woman younger than 30 with Graves' hyperthyroidism. CDR3s include the opening cysteine and the closing phenylalanine or tryptophan. D genes are given only for firm matches. Clone size is stated in some rows and not others, as once, few, many or a class when expanded.

d_gene,abundance,v_gene,j_gene,CDR3nt,CDR3aa
TRBD2,many,TRBV6-1,TRBJ2-4,TGTGCCAGCAGTTGGACTAGCGGGACAACCAAAAACATTCAGTACTTC,CASSWTSGTTKNIQYF
-,-,TRBV5-5,TRBJ1-5,TGTGCCAGCAGCTTGGTTTCAAGGAGCAATCAGCCCCAGCATTTT,CASSLVSRSNQPQHF
TRBD2,-,TRBV9,TRBJ2-1,TGTGCCAGCAGCGGTACGGGACTAGCGGGAAGTATCAAAAGAAATGAGCAGTTCTTC,CASSGTGLAGSIKRNEQFF
TRBD2,few,TRBV9,TRBJ2-7,TGTGCCAGCAGTACCGCCGCGGGAGCCGACTACGAGCAGTACTTC,CASSTAAGADYEQYF
-,many,TRBV30,TRBJ2-3,TGTGCCTGGAGTGGGTTCAAAGTTAGGGATACGCAGTATTTT,CAWSGFKVRDTQYF
TRBD1,few,TRBV29-1,TRBJ2-3,TGCAGCGTTGCAACCGGGACAGGGGGCACAGATACGCAGTATTTT,CSVATGTGGTDTQYF
TRBD2,-,TRBV6-2/TRBV6-3,TRBJ2-7,TGTGCCAGCCTCCCGGTCGGTCTAGCGGCTTTCTCCTACGAGCAGTACTTC,CASLPVGLAAFSYEQYF
-,-,TRBV27,TRBJ2-1,TGTGCCAGCGCCCGGGACCGCAGCTACAATGAGCAGTTCTTC,CASARDRSYNEQFF
-,few,TRBV4-1,TRBJ2-2,TGCGCCAGCAGCCAACCAGGGTGGGCCGGGGAGCTGTTTTTT,CASSQPGWAGELFF
TRBD2,many,TRBV12-3/TRBV12-4,TRBJ2-1,TGTGCCAGCAGTTTTGGGGCGGGAGGTTTTGGGCCCGACAATGAGCAGTTCTTC,CASSFGAGGFGPDNEQFF
-,few,TRBV29-1,TRBJ1-1,TGCAGCGTCGAAGCTAGGGGGGAGATGAACACTGAAGCTTTCTTT,CSVEARGEMNTEAFF
TRBD2,many,TRBV20-1,TRBJ2-1,TGCAGCTCAGCGGGAGGGTATTACAATGAGCAGTTCTTC,CSSAGGYYNEQFF
-,many,TRBV24-1,TRBJ2-3,TGTGCCACCAGTGATTTACGGGGACCCACGGATACGCAGTATTTT,CATSDLRGPTDTQYF
TRBD2,-,TRBV11-2,TRBJ2-3,TGTGCCAGCAGCTTTCGGACTAGCGGGGGAGCTGGAGATACGCAGTATTTT,CASSFRTSGGAGDTQYF
TRBD1,-,TRBV5-5,TRBJ1-2,TGTGCCAGCAGCTTGCTTACGAACAGGGACAGGAACTATGGCTACACCTTC,CASSLLTNRDRNYGYTF
-,few,TRBV12-3/TRBV12-4,TRBJ2-4,TGTGCCAGCAGTCGGCTGCGACAATTAAACATTCAGTACTTC,CASSRLRQLNIQYF
-,-,TRBV10-3,TRBJ1-1,TGTGCCATCAGCCAGGGGAACACTGAAGCTTTCTTT,CAISQGNTEAFF
TRBD2,few,TRBV4-1,TRBJ2-7,TGCGCCAGCAGCCATCCCACGGGGGGGATGGATTTGGGCGAGCAGTACTTC,CASSHPTGGMDLGEQYF
-,many,TRBV12-3/TRBV12-4,TRBJ1-2,TGTGCCAGCAGTGCGAGCTATGGCTACACCTTC,CASSASYGYTF
-,few,TRBV12-3/TRBV12-4,TRBJ1-2,TGTGCCAGCACCCTGTTTATGGGACACTATGGCTACACCTTC,CASTLFMGHYGYTF
TRBD1,many,TRBV11-2,TRBJ2-7,TGTGCCAGCAGCCGAACCAGCGACAGGGCGGAAGAGCAGTACTTC,CASSRTSDRAEEQYF
-,-,TRBV7-3,TRBJ2-3,TGTGCCAGCAGCTTCGGGTGGGACGGAACAGATACGCAGTATTTT,CASSFGWDGTDTQYF
TRBD1,few,TRBV27,TRBJ1-2,TGTGCCAGCAGTTCTCAGGGGGATATGGGCTACACCTTC,CASSSQGDMGYTF
TRBD1,once,TRBV20-1,TRBJ2-7,TGCAGTTCTCGGGACAGGGGAGCCTACGAGCAGTACTTC,CSSRDRGAYEQYF
-,many,TRBV20-1,TRBJ2-7,TGCAGTGCTAGAGATAGAGACGCCTACGAGCAGTACTTC,CSARDRDAYEQYF
-,few,TRBV6-2/TRBV6-3,TRBJ1-4,TGTGCCAGCAGTTATGGAGGAAATAATGAAAAACTGTTTTTT,CASSYGGNNEKLFF
-,many,TRBV15,TRBJ1-4,TGTGCCACCAGCAGAGCCAGCGAGGGAGAGGATGAAAAACTGTTTTTT,CATSRASEGEDEKLFF
-,many,TRBV13,TRBJ1-3,TGTGCCAGCAGTTCCCGGAACACCATATATTTT,CASSSRNTIYF
TRBD1,many,TRBV11-2,TRBJ1-2,TGTGCCAGCAGGCGGCCGGGACAGGGGATGTCTGGCTACACCTTC,CASRRPGQGMSGYTF
-,few,TRBV12-3/TRBV12-4,TRBJ1-3,TGTGCCAGCAGCTCCTCAAGGAAGTCTGGAAACACCATATATTTT,CASSSSRKSGNTIYF
TRBD1,-,TRBV7-9,TRBJ1-3,TGTGCCAGCAGCCCTCGGGACAGCGGGGTGCAAAACACCATATATTTT,CASSPRDSGVQNTIYF
-,few,TRBV19,TRBJ2-7,TGTGCCAGTAGTATTGGTGGGGCCTACGAGCAGTACTTC,CASSIGGAYEQYF
TRBD2,many,TRBV12-3/TRBV12-4,TRBJ2-6,TGTGCCAGCACCCGGGGGGGAGCTGGGGCCAACGTCCTGACTTTC,CASTRGGAGANVLTF
TRBD1,many,TRBV12-3/TRBV12-4,TRBJ1-2,TGTGCCAGCACCGAACCAGGGGGCGGCTACACCTTC,CASTEPGGGYTF
-,-,TRBV18,TRBJ2-2,TGTGCCGGCTCACTAACTCTCCGGACGGCCCCAAGAGCCGGGGAGCTGTTTTTT,CAGSLTLRTAPRAGELFF
TRBD1,few,TRBV2,TRBJ1-3,TGTGCCAGCAGCGCCCGGGACAGGGGGAGAAACACCATATATTTT,CASSARDRGRNTIYF
-,few,TRBV29-1,TRBJ2-5,TGCAGCGCCCTCCACGGAGGAGAGACCCAGTACTTC,CSALHGGETQYF
-,few,TRBV19,TRBJ1-6,TGTGCCAGTACCCTGATCGGCACAGCGTCAACACCCCTCCACTTT,CASTLIGTASTPLHF
-,many,TRBV2,TRBJ2-5,TGTGCCTGCTCTCGGGGGCGGAAAGAGACCCAGTACTTC,CACSRGRKETQYF
TRBD2,many,TRBV6-1,TRBJ2-1,TGTGCCAGCACCTTACGCGGGGGATACAATGAGCAGTTCTTC,CASTLRGGYNEQFF
-,many,TRBV3-1,TRBJ2-3,TGTGCCAGCAGCCAAGCCGGGGGCGCGATAACAGATACGCAGTATTTT,CASSQAGGAITDTQYF
TRBD1,-,TRBV5-6,TRBJ1-1,TGTGCCAGCAGCTTGGTGGGGACAGGGGGCAGGAGGACTGAAGCTTTCTTT,CASSLVGTGGRRTEAFF
TRBD1,many,TRBV27,TRBJ1-5,TGTGCCAGCAGGTCCGGACAGGGGAGACAGCCCCAGCATTTT,CASRSGQGRQPQHF
-,-,TRBV3-1,TRBJ2-7,TGTGCCAGCAGCCAAGATCACAAATCCTACGAGCAGTACTTC,CASSQDHKSYEQYF
TRBD2,many,TRBV27,TRBJ2-1,TGTGCCAGCAGCAGAGGGACTAGCGGCGTTGAGCAGTTCTTC,CASSRGTSGVEQFF
TRBD2,many,TRBV5-6,TRBJ2-1,TGTGCCAGCAGCTTGCTACTAGCGAATGAGCAGTTCTTC,CASSLLLANEQFF
TRBD1,many,TRBV3-1,TRBJ1-2,TGTGCCAGCAGCTCTTGGGACAGGGCAAACTATGGCTACACCTTC,CASSSWDRANYGYTF
-,few,TRBV15,TRBJ2-7,TGTGCCACCAGCAGAGATTTACAGGGAGCCTACGAGCAGTACTTC,CATSRDLQGAYEQYF
TRBD2,-,TRBV19,TRBJ2-5,TGTGCCAGTAGTATGACGGGAGGGAGGGGGACCCAGTACTTC,CASSMTGGRGTQYF
-,few,TRBV20-1,TRBJ2-3,TGCAGTGCTAGAAGCGGGTCTTACCTGCCCGATACGCAGTATTTT,CSARSGSYLPDTQYF
-,few,TRBV20-1,TRBJ1-4,TGCAGTGCTAGATTCCCCCTGGGGAATGAAAAACTGTTTTTT,CSARFPLGNEKLFF
-,-,TRBV20-1,TRBJ2-3,TGCAGTGCTAGAGATGCGGGACGGATTGCTAGCACAGATACGCAGTATTTT,CSARDAGRIASTDTQYF
-,many,TRBV18,TRBJ1-4,TGTGCCAGCTCACCAAGGAGCGAAAAACTGTTTTTT,CASSPRSEKLFF
-,-,TRBV28,TRBJ2-5,TGTGCCAGCACCAGGGGGTCGGGGGGCCAAGAGACCCAGTACTTC,CASTRGSGGQETQYF
-,many,TRBV7-9,TRBJ2-3,TGTGCCAGCAGCCCCCCCGTGTCCGGAAGCACAGATACGCAGTATTTT,CASSPPVSGSTDTQYF